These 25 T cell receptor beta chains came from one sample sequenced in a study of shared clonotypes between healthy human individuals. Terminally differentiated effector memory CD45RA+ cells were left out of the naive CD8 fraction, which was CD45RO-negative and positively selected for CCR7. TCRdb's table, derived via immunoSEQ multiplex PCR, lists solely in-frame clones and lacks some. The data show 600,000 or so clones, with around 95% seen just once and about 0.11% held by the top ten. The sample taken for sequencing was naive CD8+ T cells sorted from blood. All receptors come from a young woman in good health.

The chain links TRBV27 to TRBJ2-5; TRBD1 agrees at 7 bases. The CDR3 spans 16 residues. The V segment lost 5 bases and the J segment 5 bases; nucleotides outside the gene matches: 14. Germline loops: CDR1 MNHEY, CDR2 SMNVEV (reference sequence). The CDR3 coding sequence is TGTGCCAGCAGTGGCCCCCGAGGGGGCGGGTGGGAGACCCAGTACTTC. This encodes CASSGPRGGGWETQYF.

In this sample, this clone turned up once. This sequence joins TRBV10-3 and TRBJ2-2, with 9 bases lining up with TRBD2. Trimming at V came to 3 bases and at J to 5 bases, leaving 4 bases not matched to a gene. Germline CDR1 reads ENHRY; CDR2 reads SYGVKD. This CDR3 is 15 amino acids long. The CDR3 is CAISEPAGGTGELFF. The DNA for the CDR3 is TGTGCCATCAGTGAACCAGCGGGAGGAACCGGGGAGCTGTTTTTT.

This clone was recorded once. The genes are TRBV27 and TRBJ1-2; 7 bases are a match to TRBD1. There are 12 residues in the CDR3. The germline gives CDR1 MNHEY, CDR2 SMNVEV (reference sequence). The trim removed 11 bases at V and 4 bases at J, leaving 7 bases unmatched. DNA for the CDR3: TGTGCCGCAAGAGGGACAGCCTATGGCTACACCTTC. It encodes CAARGTAYGYTF.

The CDR3, as DNA: TGTGCCAGCAGTGAAAGGAGAACAGGACTACTCAACTATGGCTACACCTTC. As protein: CASSERRTGLLNYGYTF. This chain links TRBV6-1 with TRBJ1-2; D might be TRBD1 (5 bases). With 2 bases removed from V and 2 bases from J, the gap between germline ends came to 18 bases. The CDR3 sequence is 17 residues long. Germline V gene data show CDR1 as MNHNS and CDR2 as SASEGT.

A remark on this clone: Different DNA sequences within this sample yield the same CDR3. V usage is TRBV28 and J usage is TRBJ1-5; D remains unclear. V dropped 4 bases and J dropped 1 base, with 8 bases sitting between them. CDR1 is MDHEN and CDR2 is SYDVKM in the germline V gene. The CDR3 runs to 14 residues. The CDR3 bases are TGTGCCAGCAGTTCCCGCGGCAGCAATCAGCCCCAGCATTTT. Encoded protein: CASSSRGSNQPQHF.

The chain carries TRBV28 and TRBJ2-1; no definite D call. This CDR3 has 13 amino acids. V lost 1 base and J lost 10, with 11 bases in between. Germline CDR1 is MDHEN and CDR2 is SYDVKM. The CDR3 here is CASSLFPSGEQFF. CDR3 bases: TGTGCCAGCAGTTTATTCCCCAGTGGAGAGCAGTTCTTC.

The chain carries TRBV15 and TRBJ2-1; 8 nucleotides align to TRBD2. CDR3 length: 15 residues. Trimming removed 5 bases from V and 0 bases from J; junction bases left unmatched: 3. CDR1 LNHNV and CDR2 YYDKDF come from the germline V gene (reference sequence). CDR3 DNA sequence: TGTGCCACCAGCGTAGCGGGAAGCTCCTACAATGAGCAGTTCTTC. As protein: CATSVAGSSYNEQFF.

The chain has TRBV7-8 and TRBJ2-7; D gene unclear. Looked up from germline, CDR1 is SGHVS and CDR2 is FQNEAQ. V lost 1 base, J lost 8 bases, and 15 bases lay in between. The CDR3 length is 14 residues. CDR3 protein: CASSLEVIPTQQYF. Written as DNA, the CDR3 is TGTGCCAGCAGCTTAGAGGTCATCCCAACACAGCAGTACTTC.

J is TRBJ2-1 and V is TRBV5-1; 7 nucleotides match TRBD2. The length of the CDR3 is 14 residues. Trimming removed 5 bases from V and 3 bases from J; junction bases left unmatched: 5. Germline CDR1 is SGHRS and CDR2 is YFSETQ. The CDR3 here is CASREGLSYNEQFF. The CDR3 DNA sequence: TGCGCCAGCAGAGAGGGACTAAGCTACAATGAGCAGTTCTTC.

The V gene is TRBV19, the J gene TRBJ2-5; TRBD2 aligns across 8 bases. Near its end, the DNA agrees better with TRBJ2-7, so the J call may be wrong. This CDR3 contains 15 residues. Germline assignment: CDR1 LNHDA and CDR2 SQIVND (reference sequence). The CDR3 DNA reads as TGTGCCAGTAGTATGTTTAGCGGGATCACCTACGAGCAGTACTTC. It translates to CASSMFSGITYEQYF.

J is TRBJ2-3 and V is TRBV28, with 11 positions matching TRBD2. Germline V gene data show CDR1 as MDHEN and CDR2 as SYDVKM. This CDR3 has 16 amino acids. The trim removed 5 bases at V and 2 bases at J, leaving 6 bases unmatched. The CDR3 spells CASSQLAGGITDTQYF. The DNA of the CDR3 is TGTGCCAGCAGTCAATTAGCGGGAGGGATCACAGATACGCAGTATTTT.

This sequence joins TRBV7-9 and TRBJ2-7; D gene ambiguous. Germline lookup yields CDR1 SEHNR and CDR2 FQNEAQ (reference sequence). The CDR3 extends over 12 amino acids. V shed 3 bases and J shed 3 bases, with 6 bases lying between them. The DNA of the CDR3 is TGTGCCAGCAGCTTCACCGTCTACGAGCAGTACTTC. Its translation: CASSFTVYEQYF.

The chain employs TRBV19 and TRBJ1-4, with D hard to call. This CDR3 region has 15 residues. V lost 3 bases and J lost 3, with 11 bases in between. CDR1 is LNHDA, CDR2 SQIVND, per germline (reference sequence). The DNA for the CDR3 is TGTGCCAGTAGTATTCTGGCCGGACCTAATGAAAAACTGTTTTTT. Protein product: CASSILAGPNEKLFF.

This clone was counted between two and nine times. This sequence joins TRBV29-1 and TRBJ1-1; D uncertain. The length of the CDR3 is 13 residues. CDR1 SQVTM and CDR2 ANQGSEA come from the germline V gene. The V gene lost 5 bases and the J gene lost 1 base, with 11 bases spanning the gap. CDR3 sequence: CSVFNLENTEAFF. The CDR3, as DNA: TGCAGCGTTTTCAACTTAGAGAACACTGAAGCTTTCTTT.

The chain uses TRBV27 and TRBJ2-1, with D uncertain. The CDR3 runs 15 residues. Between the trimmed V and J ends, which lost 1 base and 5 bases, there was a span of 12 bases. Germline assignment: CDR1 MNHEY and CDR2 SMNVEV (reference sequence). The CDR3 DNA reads TGTGCCAGCAGTTTATTTTTAGGTGGGGACAATGAGCAGTTCTTC. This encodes CASSLFLGGDNEQFF.

The CDR3 protein is CASNPREGVSSYEQYF. CDR3 DNA: TGTGCCAGCAATCCAAGGGAGGGAGTGAGCTCCTACGAGCAGTACTTC. The gene calls are TRBV2 and TRBJ2-7, with 7 bases aligning to TRBD2. Trimming cost V 7 bases and J 0 bases; bases outside gene matches: 12. Germline V gene data show CDR1 as SNHLY and CDR2 as FYNNEI. This CDR3 contains 16 residues.

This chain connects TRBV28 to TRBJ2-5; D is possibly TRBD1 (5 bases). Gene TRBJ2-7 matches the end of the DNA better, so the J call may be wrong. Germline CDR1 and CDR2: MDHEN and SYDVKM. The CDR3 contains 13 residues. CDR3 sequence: CASAYPQGAEQYF. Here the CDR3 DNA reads TGTGCCAGCGCGTACCCCCAAGGGGCCGAGCAGTACTTC.

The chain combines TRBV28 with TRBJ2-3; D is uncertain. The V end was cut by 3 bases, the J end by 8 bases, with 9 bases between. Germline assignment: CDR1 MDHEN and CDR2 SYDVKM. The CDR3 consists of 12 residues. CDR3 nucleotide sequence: TGTGCCAGCAGTTTCGGCCCCGGTACGCAGTATTTT. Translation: CASSFGPGTQYF.

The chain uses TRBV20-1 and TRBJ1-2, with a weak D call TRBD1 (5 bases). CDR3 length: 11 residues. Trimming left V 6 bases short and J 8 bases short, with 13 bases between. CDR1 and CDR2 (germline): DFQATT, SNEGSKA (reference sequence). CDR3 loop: CSAPDSPGYTF. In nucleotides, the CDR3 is TGCAGTGCCCCTGACAGTCCCGGCTACACCTTC.

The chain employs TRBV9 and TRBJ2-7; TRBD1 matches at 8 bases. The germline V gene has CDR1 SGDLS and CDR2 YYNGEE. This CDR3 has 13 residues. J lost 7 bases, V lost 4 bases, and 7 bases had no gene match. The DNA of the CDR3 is TGTGCCAGCAGCATCGGACAGGGTCGGGAGCAGTACTTC. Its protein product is CASSIGQGREQYF.

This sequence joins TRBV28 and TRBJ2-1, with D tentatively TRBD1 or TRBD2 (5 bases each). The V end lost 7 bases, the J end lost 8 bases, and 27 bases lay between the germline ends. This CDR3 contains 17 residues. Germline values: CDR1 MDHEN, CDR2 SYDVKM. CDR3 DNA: TGTGCCAGCAACACGGACACCAGGGACCACCCGGTCGATGAGCAGTTCTTC. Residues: CASNTDTRDHPVDEQFF.

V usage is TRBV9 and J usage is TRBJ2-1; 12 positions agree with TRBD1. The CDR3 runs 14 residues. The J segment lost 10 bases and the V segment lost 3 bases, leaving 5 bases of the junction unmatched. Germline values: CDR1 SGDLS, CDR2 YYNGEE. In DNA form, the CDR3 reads TGTGCCAGCAGCGGGGGACAGGGGGCGCGAGAGCAGTTCTTC. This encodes CASSGGQGAREQFF. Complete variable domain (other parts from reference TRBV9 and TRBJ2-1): DSGVTQTPKHLITATGQRVTLRCSPRSGDLSVYWYQQSLDQGLQFLIQYYNGEERAKGNILERFSAQQFPDLHSELNLSSLELGDSALYFCASSGGQGAREQFFGPGTRLTVL.

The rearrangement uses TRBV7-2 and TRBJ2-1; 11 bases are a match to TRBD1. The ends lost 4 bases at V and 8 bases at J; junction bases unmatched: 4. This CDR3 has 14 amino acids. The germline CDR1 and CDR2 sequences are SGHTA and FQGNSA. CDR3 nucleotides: TGTGCCAGCAGCTCCCCGGACAGGGGGCATGAGCAGTTCTTC. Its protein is CASSSPDRGHEQFF.

The CDR3 nucleotides read TGTGCCAGCAGTGGCGAGGGGCGAAGGTACGAGCAGTACTTC. This encodes CASSGEGRRYEQYF. This chain joins TRBV2 and TRBJ2-7; D might be TRBD1 or TRBD2, each matching 5 bases. The CDR3 consists of 14 residues. V lost 4 bases and J 4 bases, leaving 14 bases between the germline ends. CDR1 is SNHLY, CDR2 FYNNEI, per germline.

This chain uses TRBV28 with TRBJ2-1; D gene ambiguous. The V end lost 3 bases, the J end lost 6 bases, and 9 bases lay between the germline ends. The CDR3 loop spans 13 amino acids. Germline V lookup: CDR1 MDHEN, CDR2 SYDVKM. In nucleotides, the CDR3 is TGTGCCAGCAGTTTCCGTCTCGTCAATGAGCAGTTCTTC. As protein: CASSFRLVNEQFF.